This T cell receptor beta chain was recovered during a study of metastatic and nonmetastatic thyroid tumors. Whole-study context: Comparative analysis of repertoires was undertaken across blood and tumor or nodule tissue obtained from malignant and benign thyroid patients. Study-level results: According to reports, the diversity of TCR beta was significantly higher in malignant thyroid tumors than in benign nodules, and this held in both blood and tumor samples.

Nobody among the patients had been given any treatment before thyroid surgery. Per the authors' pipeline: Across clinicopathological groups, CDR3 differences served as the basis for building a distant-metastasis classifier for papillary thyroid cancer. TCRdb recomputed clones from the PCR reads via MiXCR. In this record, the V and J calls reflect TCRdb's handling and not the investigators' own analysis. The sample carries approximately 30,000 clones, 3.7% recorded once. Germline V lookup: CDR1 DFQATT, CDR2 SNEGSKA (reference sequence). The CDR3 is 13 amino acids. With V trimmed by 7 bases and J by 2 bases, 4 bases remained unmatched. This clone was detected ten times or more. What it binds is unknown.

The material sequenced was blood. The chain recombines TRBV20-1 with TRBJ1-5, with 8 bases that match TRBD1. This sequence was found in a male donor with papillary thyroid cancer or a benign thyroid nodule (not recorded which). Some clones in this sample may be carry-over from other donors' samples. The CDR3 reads CSGQTGGNQPQHF. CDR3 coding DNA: TGCAGTGGGCAGACAGGGGGCAATCAGCCCCAGCATTTT.